Listed below are T cell receptor beta chains from one sample, sequenced in a study of cytomegalovirus exposure and HLA in healthy donors. TCRdb's table, derived via immunoSEQ multiplex PCR, lists solely in-frame clones and lacks some. The repertoire holds about 150,000 clones, with more than 70% as singletons. The material sequenced was PBMCs. These receptors were obtained from a man aged 18-30 years in good health and CMV-seropositive. CDR3s include the opening cysteine and the closing phenylalanine or tryptophan. D genes are given only for firm matches. Part of the rows lack a size; the others show once, few, many or a class for expanded clones.

abundance	len	j_gene	d_gene	v_gene	CDR3aa	CDR3nt
.	16	TRBJ2-5	.	TRBV5-1	CASSLAISSGDKAQYF	TGCGCCAGCAGCTTGGCCATCTCTTCCGGGGATAAGGCCCAGTACTTC
.	17	TRBJ1-3	TRBD1	TRBV18	CASSSSRDRGLGNTIYF	TGTGCCAGCTCATCCTCCCGGGACAGGGGGCTGGGAAACACCATATATTTT
.	16	TRBJ2-7	.	TRBV11-2	CASSLGPIAGPYEQYF	TGTGCCAGCAGCTTAGGCCCCATCGCGGGACCTTACGAGCAGTACTTC
.	15	TRBJ2-1	TRBD1	TRBV13	CASRPPTGSGNEQFF	TGTGCCAGCAGACCCCCGACAGGGTCCGGCAATGAGCAGTTCTTC
.	12	TRBJ2-1	.	TRBV7-2	CASSLTSNEQFF	TGTGCCAGCAGCCTGACTAGTAATGAGCAGTTCTTC
.	11	TRBJ2-3	.	TRBV27	CASATARLQYF	TGTGCCAGCGCCACTGCTCGTTTGCAGTATTTT
.	14	TRBJ1-1	TRBD1	TRBV5-1	CASSTGTGMGEAFF	TGCGCCAGCAGCACCGGGACAGGGATGGGTGAAGCTTTCTTT
.	12	TRBJ2-1	TRBD1	TRBV2	CASSGQGFEQFF	TGTGCCAGCAGTGGACAGGGGTTTGAGCAGTTCTTC
.	16	TRBJ2-7	.	TRBV25-1	CASSDSLKMSSYEQYF	TGTGCCAGCAGTGACTCCTTAAAGATGAGCTCCTACGAGCAGTACTTC
few	14	TRBJ2-7	TRBD2	TRBV7-9	CSTRHGSGSYEQYF	TGTTCCACCCGCCATGGTAGCGGGAGCTACGAGCAGTACTTC
.	18	TRBJ1-5	TRBD1	TRBV28	CASSFWTGANWSNQPQHF	TGTGCCAGCAGTTTCTGGACAGGGGCAAATTGGAGCAATCAGCCCCAGCATTTT
.	15	TRBJ2-7	.	TRBV27	CASSLSSGADYEQYF	TGTGCCAGCAGTTTATCTAGCGGAGCCGACTACGAGCAGTACTTC
.	14	TRBJ2-1	TRBD2	TRBV10-1	CASSPGLAGSEQFF	TGCGCCAGCAGTCCGGGACTAGCGGGAAGTGAGCAGTTCTTC
.	17	TRBJ2-3	TRBD2	TRBV15	CATSRGRTSGRADTQYF	TGTGCCACCAGCAGAGGCAGGACTAGCGGGAGGGCAGATACGCAGTATTTT
.	14	TRBJ1-4	.	TRBV5-5	CASSLGGVGEKLFF	TGTGCCAGCAGTTTGGGGGGGGTAGGTGAAAAACTGTTTTTT
once	13	TRBJ1-1	TRBD1	TRBV2	CASSEQGVAEAFF	TGTGCCAGCAGTGAACAGGGGGTCGCTGAAGCTTTCTTT
.	15	TRBJ2-4	TRBD2	TRBV6-5	CSSRPGPSGDVIQYF	TGTTCCAGCAGACCCGGGCCCAGCGGGGATGTCATTCAGTACTTC
once	14	TRBJ1-1	.	TRBV7-9	CASSPRQGNTEAFF	TGTGCCAGCAGCCCCCGGCAGGGGAACACTGAAGCTTTCTTT
.	15	TRBJ1-1	.	TRBV28	CASSPHRTANTEAFF	TGTGCCAGCAGTCCCCACCGGACAGCTAACACTGAAGCTTTCTTT
.	15	TRBJ1-2	TRBD1	TRBV7-9	CASSLTGGSRYGYTF	TGTGCCAGCAGCTTAACAGGGGGCTCTAGGTATGGCTACACCTTC
.	17	TRBJ1-4	TRBD1	TRBV28	CASRNRGFFSTNEKLFF	TGTGCCAGCAGGAACAGGGGTTTTTTTTCAACTAATGAAAAACTGTTTTTT
.	15	TRBJ2-1	.	TRBV27	CASSITRRSYNEQFF	TGTGCCAGCAGTATAACTAGGAGATCTTACAATGAGCAGTTCTTC